Following are 5 T cell receptor beta chains from one sample sequenced in a study of metastatic and nonmetastatic thyroid tumors. With MiXCR, TCRdb reprocessed the PCR reads. The table records over 30,000 clones, 7.4% of them present only once. Ahead of thyroid surgery, no patient had received treatment of any kind. Specimen: blood. These receptor sequences come from a female donor with papillary thyroid cancer or a benign thyroid nodule (not recorded which). Some clones in this sample may be carry-over from other donors' samples.

This clone was seen ten or more times. This rearrangement joins TRBV5-1 to TRBJ1-3; D not resolved. The V gene lost 0 bases and the J gene lost 4 bases, with 11 bases spanning the gap. CDR1 and CDR2 from the germline V gene are SGHRS and YFSETQ. The CDR3 is 15 amino acids. The CDR3 spells CASSLGGGPGNTIYF. The CDR3 DNA sequence: TGCGCCAGCAGCTTGGGCGGTGGTCCCGGAAACACCATATATTTT. Full variable domain (outside the CDR3, taken from reference TRBV5-1 and TRBJ1-3): KAGVTQTPRYLIKTRGQQVTLSCSPISGHRSVSWYQQTPGQGLQFLFEYFSETQRNKGNFPGRFSGRQFSNSRSEMNVSTLELGDSALYLCASSLGGGPGNTIYFGEGSWLTVV.

This clone showed up many times. The gene calls are TRBV12-3 or TRBV12-4 and TRBJ2-3, with D perhaps assigned TRBD1 or TRBD2 (5 bases each). V was shortened by 3 bases and J by 0 bases, with 19 bases between the two germline ends. There are 18 residues in the CDR3. Written as DNA, the CDR3 is TGTGCCAGCAGTTTCTTGTTGGGGACGGAAACTAGCACAGATACGCAGTATTTT. Translated, it gives CASSFLLGTETSTDTQYF.

This chain connects TRBV15 to TRBJ2-7; D might be TRBD1 (6 bases). This CDR3 has 13 amino acids. Germline values: CDR1 LNHNV, CDR2 YYDKDF (reference sequence). With 1 base removed from V and 3 bases from J, the gap between germline ends came to 7 bases. The CDR3 is CATSRGTDYEQYF. The CDR3 DNA sequence: TGTGCCACCAGCAGAGGGACAGACTACGAGCAGTACTTC.

This clone was seen ten or more times. This chain uses TRBV6-1 with TRBJ1-5; TRBD1 agrees at 11 bases. The V segment lost 5 bases and the J segment 6 bases; nucleotides outside the gene matches: 9. There are 16 residues in the CDR3. Germline V gene lookup returns CDR1 MNHNS and CDR2 SASEGT. In nucleotides, the CDR3 is TGTGCCAGCAGTCCCGAGGGACAGGGGGTTGGTCAGCCCCAGCATTTT. Translating it yields CASSPEGQGVGQPQHF.

There are many counts of this clone. This chain connects TRBV20-1 to TRBJ2-7; 14 positions agree with TRBD2. The V segment lost 6 bases and the J segment 6 bases; nucleotides outside the gene matches: 16. The CDR3 is 17 amino acids. Germline V lookup: CDR1 DFQATT, CDR2 SNEGSKA (reference sequence). The CDR3: CSAARTSGRTFQREQYF. The DNA of the CDR3 is TGCAGTGCCGCCCGGACTAGCGGGAGGACCTTTCAGCGCGAGCAGTACTTC.